This passage covers 9 T cell receptor beta chains from one sample sequenced in a study of shared clonotypes between healthy human individuals (TCRdb year 2020). For the CD8 naive samples, CD45RO-negative cells were positively selected for CCR7, yielding a CD45RA+CCR7+ population from which TemRA cells were excluded. Preparation of the library involved the immunoSEQ multiplex PCR assay. The source is immuneACCESS, and TCRdb retained only in-frame sequences with V and J called. Part of the clones is not carried over; for the studies checked, unresolved V genes explain less than half of this, and the remainder is unexplained. The sample records about 2 million clones, approximately 95% of which are singletons. The ten largest clones capture roughly 1% of the sample. The sample consisted of naive CD8+ T cells sorted from blood. The sample's cell subset or site label, in plain terms: CD45RA+CCR7+. Receptors originate from a man younger than 35 in good health.

The chain has TRBV7-8 and TRBJ2-1; TRBD2 matches 16 bases. Germline V CDR1 and CDR2: SGHVS, FQNEAQ. Trimming at V came to 3 bases and at J to 8 bases, leaving 10 bases not matched to a gene. CDR3 length: 18 amino acids. CDR3 amino acids: CASSLGLAGGRIWDEQFF. CDR3 in DNA: TGTGCCAGCAGCTTGGGACTAGCGGGGGGGCGAATATGGGATGAGCAGTTCTTC.

This chain connects TRBV9 to TRBJ2-3, with 8 bases identical to TRBD2. This CDR3 has 17 residues. V dropped 4 bases and J dropped 0; count of bases not matched to a gene: 10. Germline V gene lookup returns CDR1 SGDLS and CDR2 YYNGEE. The CDR3 loop is CASSPDGGGTSTDTQYF. CDR3 nucleotides: TGTGCCAGCAGCCCTGATGGCGGGGGGACTAGCACAGATACGCAGTATTTT.

CDR3: CASSLAANSPLHF. The CDR3 DNA follows: TGTGCCAGCAGTTTGGCAGCTAATTCACCCCTCCACTTT. The V gene is TRBV28, the J gene TRBJ1-6; D remains ambiguous. The CDR3 is made up of 13 amino acids. Deletions cut 3 bases from V and 6 bases from J, with 6 bases between. The germline V gene has CDR1 MDHEN and CDR2 SYDVKM.

The chain uses TRBV9 and TRBJ2-7; D uncertain. Deletions cut 0 bases from V and 2 bases from J, with 9 bases between. The germline CDR1 and CDR2 sequences are SGDLS and YYNGEE. This CDR3 spans 14 amino acids. CDR3 sequence reads: CASSVAPVTYEQYF. Written as DNA, the CDR3 is TGTGCCAGCAGCGTAGCCCCGGTTACCTACGAGCAGTACTTC.

This clone was detected only once. The chain links TRBV4-1 to TRBJ2-1, with a weak D call TRBD2 (6 bases). CDR1 and CDR2 (germline): MGHRA, YSYEKL. The germline V and J ends were trimmed by 8 bases and 4 bases, with 21 bases remaining between them. CDR3 size: 16 residues. The DNA for the CDR3 is TGCGCCAGCTCTTCCGTTACGCGGGGTTGGTACAATGAGCAGTTCTTC. Translation gives CASSSVTRGWYNEQFF.

The rearrangement uses TRBV10-1 and TRBJ2-7; tentatively, D is TRBD1 (6 bases). Deletions cut 7 bases from V and 0 bases from J, with 10 bases between. CDR3 size: 13 residues. CDR1 WNHNN and CDR2 SYGVQD come from the germline V gene (reference sequence). The CDR3 coding sequence is TGCGCCAGCAATGACAGGTTCTCCTACGAGCAGTACTTC. This translates into CASNDRFSYEQYF.

The chain recombines TRBV25-1 with TRBJ1-2; 9 bases line up with TRBD1. Unmatched junction bases numbered 7, after V lost 2 bases and J lost 9 bases. CDR3 length: 14 amino acids. Per the germline V gene, CDR1 is MGHDK and CDR2 is SYGVNS. The CDR3 loop reads CASSEVGDRVSYTF. For the CDR3, the DNA is TGTGCCAGCAGTGAAGTCGGGGACAGGGTGAGCTACACCTTC.

The chain joins TRBV6-1 to TRBJ1-6; D perhaps matches TRBD1 (5 bases). Trimming took off 8 bases at V and 0 bases at J, with 11 bases between the two ends. CDR3 length: 15 amino acids. The germline V gene encodes CDR1 MNHNS and CDR2 SASEGT. CDR3 in DNA: TGTGCCAGCGGGGGGGAGAGCTCCTATAATTCACCCCTCCACTTT. Its protein is CASGGESSYNSPLHF.

This clone was seen more than once but under ten times. Other DNA sequences in this sample translate to the same CDR3. This sequence joins TRBV9 and TRBJ2-5; D gene uncertain. CDR1 and CDR2 from the germline V gene are SGDLS and YYNGEE. This CDR3 has 13 amino acids. The ends were cut back, 0 bases at V and 4 bases at J, with 7 bases in the middle. This chain's CDR3 is CASSVVAGETQYF. The CDR3 DNA is TGTGCCAGCAGCGTAGTGGCCGGAGAGACCCAGTACTTC.